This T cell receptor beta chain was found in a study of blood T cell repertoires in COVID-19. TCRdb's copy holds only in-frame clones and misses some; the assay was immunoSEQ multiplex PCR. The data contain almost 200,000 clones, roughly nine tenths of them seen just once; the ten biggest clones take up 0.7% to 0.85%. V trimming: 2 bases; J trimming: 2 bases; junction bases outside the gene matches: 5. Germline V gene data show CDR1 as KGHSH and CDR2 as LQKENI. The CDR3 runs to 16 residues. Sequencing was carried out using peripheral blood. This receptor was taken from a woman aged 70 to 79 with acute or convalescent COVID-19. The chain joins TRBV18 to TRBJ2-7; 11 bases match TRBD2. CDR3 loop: CASSPSRLAGTYEQYF. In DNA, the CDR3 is TGTGCCAGCTCACCAAGCAGACTAGCGGGAACCTACGAGCAGTACTTC.